This T cell receptor beta chain was sequenced in a study of cytomegalovirus exposure and HLA in healthy donors. Whole-study findings and limits: A later analysis found most CMV-associated TCR beta chains apparently HLA-restricted. TRBV6-2, TRBV6-3 and other indistinguishable V segments were excluded.

With regard to this clone: Antigen: not known.

Germline lookup yields CDR1 SGHRS and CDR2 YFSETQ. V was clipped by 9 bases and J by 5 bases; unmatched bases: 14. This CDR3 is built from 14 residues. Primers: 60 Vbeta forward and 13 Jbeta reverse. The repertoire was sequenced with immunoSEQ multiplex PCR; TCRdb's copy has only in-frame clones and lacks some. The sample yields 200,000 or so clones, around 79% seen once. The chain uses TRBV5-1 and TRBJ2-7, with 7 positions matching TRBD2. The sequencing sample was made of PBMCs. The clonotype originates from a man between 18 and 35 years old in good health and CMV-seronegative. The CDR3 DNA sequence: TGCGCCAATCCGGGACTACCCTTGGTCCACGAGCAGTACTTC. It is translated as CANPGLPLVHEQYF.